These 14 T cell receptor beta chains share one sample of origin, sequenced in a study of Graves' ophthalmopathy and Graves' hyperthyroidism. The sequenced template was RNA, covering the TCR beta CDR3 region. After a first-round RT-PCR with HTBI primers, a second-round multiplex PCR was run. MiXCR, run by TCRdb on the multiplex PCR reads, gives a single entry per CDR3 protein. Of about 740,000 distinct CDR3 sequences in the sample, roughly 41% were seen once. Sequenced material: peripheral blood. The receptors stem from an adult man with Graves' ophthalmopathy.

This clonotype was picked up a small number of times. The rearrangement joins TRBV7-9 to TRBJ1-5; 7 bases line up with TRBD1. The length of the CDR3 is 15 residues. Trimming cost V 5 bases and J 2 bases; bases outside gene matches: 6. CDR1 SEHNR and CDR2 FQNEAQ come from the germline V gene (reference sequence). The CDR3 DNA is TGTGCCAGCAGCCTTTGGACAGGACGCAATCAGCCCCAGCATTTT. Translated, it gives CASSLWTGRNQPQHF.

The chain uses TRBV25-1 and TRBJ2-1; 7 nucleotides line up with TRBD2. This CDR3 comprises 15 residues. After removal of 6 bases from V and 2 bases from J, the junction contained 7 bases not matched to a gene. Per the germline V gene, CDR1 is MGHDK and CDR2 is SYGVNS. CDR3 nucleotide sequence: TGTGCCAGCAGCTTAGAGCGGGGCGCCTACAATGAGCAGTTCTTC. Translated: CASSLERGAYNEQFF.

The CDR3 reads CATTPGQGGLGGYTF. CDR3 sequence (DNA): TGTGCCACCACACCGGGACAGGGGGGATTGGGTGGCTACACCTTC. The chain carries TRBV2 and TRBJ1-2; 11 bases fit TRBD1. The CDR3 covers 15 residues. Germline lookup yields CDR1 SNHLY and CDR2 FYNNEI. V dropped 10 bases and J dropped 7; count of bases not matched to a gene: 14.

The chain combines TRBV6-1 with TRBJ2-5, with unresolved D. Per germline, CDR1 MNHNS and CDR2 SASEGT. V lost 2 bases and J lost 0, with 10 bases in between. The CDR3 length is 15 residues. The CDR3 sequence is CASSEFRTYQETQYF. CDR3 sequence (DNA): TGTGCCAGCAGTGAATTCAGAACATACCAAGAGACCCAGTACTTC.

The DNA of the CDR3 is TGTGCCAGCAGCGGGGGGGGGGGACTTGCTAAAGAGACCCAGTACTTC. This gives the protein CASSGGGGLAKETQYF. This chain links TRBV9 with TRBJ2-5; TRBD2 aligns across 7 bases. The CDR3 spans 16 residues. Germline-derived CDR1 and CDR2 are SGDLS and YYNGEE. V lost 3 bases to trimming and J lost 3 bases; unmatched junction nucleotides: 11.

This clonotype was picked up a small number of times. The chain links TRBV2 to TRBJ2-5, with D possibly TRBD2 on 5 matching bases. V lost 5 bases and J 5 bases, leaving 15 bases between the germline ends. The germline V gene has CDR1 SNHLY and CDR2 FYNNEI. The CDR3 loop spans 14 amino acids. The CDR3 here is CASSLRPGGETQYF. The CDR3 DNA reads as TGTGCCAGCAGTTTGCGGCCCGGCGGGGAGACCCAGTACTTC. The whole variable domain, remainder taken from reference TRBV2 and TRBJ2-5, is EPEVTQTPSHQVTQMGQEVILRCVPISNHLYFYWYRQILGQKVEFLVSFYNNEISEKSEIFDDQFSVERPDGSNFTLKIRSTKLEDSAMYFCASSLRPGGETQYFGPGTRLLVL.

The V and J genes are TRBV25-1 and TRBJ1-4, with TRBD2 matching 13 bases. The J call is doubtful: the DNA matches TRBJ2-2 better. The CDR3 is 15 amino acids. Germline CDR1 MGHDK, CDR2 SYGVNS. DNA for the CDR3: TGTGTTAGCAGCCAGACTAGCGGGAGGACCGGGGAGCTGTTTTTT. This gives the protein CVSSQTSGRTGELFF.

This chain uses TRBV4-2 with TRBJ1-2; D is unclear. The V and J ends lost 5 bases and 4 bases respectively, with 14 bases between them. Germline V gene data show CDR1 as LGHNA and CDR2 as YNFKEQ. The CDR3 consists of 14 residues. The CDR3 DNA is TGTGCCAGCAGCGGGGTAGGACGGAGCTATGGCTACACCTTC. Translation gives CASSGVGRSYGYTF.

The rearrangement uses TRBV25-1 and TRBJ1-2; D unclear. CDR1 and CDR2 (germline): MGHDK, SYGVNS. Trimming pared 5 bases from V and 7 bases from J, leaving 20 bases between. The CDR3 is made up of 15 amino acids. CDR3 nucleotides: TGTGCCAGCAGTAGTGAATGTGATGCCCCGGGTGGCTACACCTTC. It specifies CASSSECDAPGGYTF.

With respect to this clonotype: The junction and the germline gene differ at one end; a read error may be behind it. The chain recombines TRBV7-2 with TRBJ2-6; D is ambiguous. The CDR3 spans 16 residues. Germline CDR1 SGHTA, CDR2 FQGNSA. DNA of the CDR3: TGCGCCAGCAGCCAATCTAGTGCCCTAGGGGCCAACGTCCTGACTTTC. Translating gives CASSQSSALGANVLTF.

Notes on this clonotype: Because it lacks the conserved phenylalanine or tryptophan at the end, this CDR3 is likely a read error. It is unclear where the CDR3 begins or ends on the DNA, so no DNA is shown, and the CDR3 is as TCRdb lists it. The V gene is TRBV10-1, the J gene TRBJ1-2. The CDR3 is 8 residues long, counting both termini. Germline CDR1 and CDR2: WNHNN and SYGVQD (reference sequence). The CDR3 sequence: CASSLDTY.

This CDR3 is CSASPKNSNQPQHF. CDR3 DNA: TGCAGTGCTAGTCCAAAGAATAGCAATCAGCCCCAGCATTTT. The rearrangement joins TRBV20-1 to TRBJ1-5; D ambiguous. The germline V and J ends were trimmed by 3 bases and 0 bases, with 9 bases remaining between them. CDR1 and CDR2 (germline): DFQATT, SNEGSKA (reference sequence). There are 14 residues in the CDR3.

The chain joins TRBV25-1 to TRBJ2-7; weak D call: TRBD1 (6 bases). This CDR3 comprises 16 residues. Germline V gives CDR1 MGHDK, CDR2 SYGVNS. With 2 bases removed from V and 3 bases from J, the gap between germline ends came to 17 bases. The CDR3 loop reads CASSEPGPGTLYEQYF. DNA for the CDR3: TGTGCCAGCAGTGAACCCGGGCCCGGGACACTCTACGAGCAGTACTTC.

This clonotype turned up a few times. A read error is likely, as this CDR3 ends without the conserved phenylalanine or tryptophan. In DNA, the CDR3 is TGTGCCAGTAGTGACAGGGCGCAGTACGGCTACACCCTC. Residues: CASSDRAQYGYTL. The gene calls are TRBV19 and TRBJ1-2; TRBD1 agrees at 7 bases. Unmatched junction bases numbered 8, after V lost 5 bases and J lost 8 bases. The CDR3 consists of 13 residues. CDR1 and CDR2 (germline): LNHDA, SQIVND (reference sequence).